A selection of T cell receptor beta chains follows, all from one sample in a study of CD8 T cells in ankylosing spondylitis. TCRdb recomputed calls from the 5' RACE reads with MiXCR, one row per CDR3 protein. The sample contains roughly 230,000 distinct CDR3 sequences, roughly a tenth of which appear only once. The sample taken for sequencing was blood, either unsorted or a sorted T cell fraction (not recorded which). These receptors were collected from a male donor with ankylosing spondylitis or in good health (not recorded which). CDR3s include the opening cysteine and the closing phenylalanine or tryptophan. The D gene is left open where the match is weak. A row's size may be missing; if present it is once, few, many or a size class.

TRBD1	TRBV5-6	TRBJ2-5	-	TGTGCCAGCAGCTCCGGACAGGGCGGGTTGGAGACCCAGTACTTC	CASSSGQGGLETQYF
TRBD1	TRBV5-6	TRBJ2-2	many	TGTGCCAGCAGCGGGGGACAGCGAAACACCGGGGAGCTGTTTTTT	CASSGGQRNTGELFF
-	TRBV5-5	TRBJ1-6	many	TGTGCCAGCAGCCCTACCGGGCCCCGGGCTTCACCCCTCCACTTT	CASSPTGPRASPLHF
-	TRBV11-2	TRBJ2-3	many	TGTGCCAGCAGCTTTTCCGGGATGGCAACGGATACGCAGTATTTT	CASSFSGMATDTQYF
-	TRBV19	TRBJ1-5	-	TGTGCCAGCGGGGGAAGACAGCCCCAGCATTTT	CASGGRQPQHF
-	TRBV20-1	TRBJ1-1	many	TGCAGTGCTGGACGGAATGGTGTGTCGACTGAAGCTTTCTTT	CSAGRNGVSTEAFF
-	TRBV7-9	TRBJ2-7	many	TGTGCCAGCAGCTCCCTTAGGTCTTTCTACGAGCAGTACTTC	CASSSLRSFYEQYF
-	TRBV30	TRBJ1-4	once	TGTGCCTGGAGTGTGGAGGGGCTGGGGGGTGAAAAACTGTTTTTT	CAWSVEGLGGEKLFF
-	TRBV5-6	TRBJ1-5	many	TGTGCCAGCAGCTTGTATGGGAAGGGAGGAACGACCCAGCATTTT	CASSLYGKGGTTQHF
-	TRBV18	TRBJ1-5	-	TGTGCCAGCTCACCACCAGGGGCCGGCAACAATCAGCCCCAGCATTTT	CASSPPGAGNNQPQHF
-	TRBV2	TRBJ1-1	many	TGTGCCATAGAGGGGACACCGGGGGATACTGAAGCTTTCTTT	CAIEGTPGDTEAFF
-	TRBV25-1	TRBJ2-1	many	TGTGCCAGCAGTGAATTTCAACACAATGAGCAGTTCTTC	CASSEFQHNEQFF
-	TRBV5-1	TRBJ2-1	-	TGCGCCAGCAGCTTGGGGTATGATGAGCAGTTCTTC	CASSLGYDEQFF
TRBD2	TRBV20-1	TRBJ2-1	many	TGCAGTGTTCAAGGGAGGGCCCTGGATGAGCAGTTCTTC	CSVQGRALDEQFF
TRBD2	TRBV12-3/TRBV12-4	TRBJ2-1	many	TGTGCCAGCAGTTTACACCCGACTAGCGGGATCTACAATGAGCAGTTCTTC	CASSLHPTSGIYNEQFF
-	TRBV7-2	TRBJ2-1	-	TGTGCCAGCAGCTTCCAGGGGGGCGCCTACAATGAGCAGTTCTTC	CASSFQGGAYNEQFF
TRBD1	TRBV5-1	TRBJ1-2	many	TGCGCCAGCAGCCCAGGGGGAAAGTCGGAAGGCTACACCTTC	CASSPGGKSEGYTF
TRBD2	TRBV9	TRBJ2-3	many	TGTGCCAGCAGCTTACGACTAGCAAGGACAGATACGCAGTATTTT	CASSLRLARTDTQYF
TRBD1	TRBV7-2	TRBJ1-6	few	TGTGCCAGCAGCTATGGACAGGGGAATTCACCCCTCCACTTT	CASSYGQGNSPLHF
TRBD2	TRBV20-1	TRBJ2-7	many	TGCAGTGCCCGGACTAGCGGGAGCTACGAGCAGTACTTC	CSARTSGSYEQYF
TRBD2	TRBV15	TRBJ2-3	-	TGTGCCACCGGGAGGGCAGATACGCAGTATTTT	CATGRADTQYF
TRBD1	TRBV12-3/TRBV12-4	TRBJ1-1	many	TGTGCCAGCAGTCCCACTGGACAGGGGGCGAGTGATTTCTTT	CASSPTGQGASDFF
TRBD1	TRBV4-2	TRBJ2-1	-	TGTGCCAGCAGCCAAGAGACAGGGGTCTACAATGAGCAGTTCTTC	CASSQETGVYNEQFF
TRBD1	TRBV28	TRBJ2-7	-	TGTGCCAGCAGTCCGGGACAGGGCGCCTACGTGCAGTACTTC	CASSPGQGAYVQYF
TRBD1	TRBV10-3	TRBJ1-1	many	TGTGCCATCAGGGCCACAGGGGGCACTGAAGCTTTCTTT	CAIRATGGTEAFF
-	TRBV30	TRBJ2-1	few	TGTGCCTGGAGTCCTAGGACCCGGGATCATGGGCAGTTCTTC	CAWSPRTRDHGQFF
-	TRBV6-5	TRBJ1-2	-	TGTGCCAGCAGTTACTCGAGCGGCGCAAACCCCAACTATGGCTACACCTTC	CASSYSSGANPNYGYTF
TRBD1	TRBV5-6	TRBJ1-5	-	TGTGCCAGCAGCTTGGGGGACAGGGGGCAGCCCCAGCATTTT	CASSLGDRGQPQHF
-	TRBV20-1	TRBJ1-2	many	TGCAGTGCTAGAGTCGGGGGCGCATCGAATGGCTACACCTTC	CSARVGGASNGYTF
-	TRBV14	TRBJ2-2	many	TGTGCCAGCAGCCAAGGGGCGGCCGTTTGGACGAACACCGGGGAGCTGTTTTTT	CASSQGAAVWTNTGELFF
TRBD1	TRBV6-1	TRBJ2-7	-	TGTGCCGGCACCGAAGGGCCAGGGGGATACTACGAGCAGTACTTC	CAGTEGPGGYYEQYF
-	TRBV7-6	TRBJ2-1	-	TGTGCCAGCAGCTTTGAGCCGGGGGTAAGCTCCTACAATGAGCAGTTCTTC	CASSFEPGVSSYNEQFF
TRBD2	TRBV7-2	TRBJ2-6	once	TGTGTCAGCAGCTTAGCGGGGACCTCTGGGGCCAACGTCCTGACTTTC	CVSSLAGTSGANVLTF
-	TRBV20-1	TRBJ2-3	-	TGCAGTGCTAGTTTCACTGTGGATACGCAGTATTTT	CSASFTVDTQYF
-	TRBV12-3/TRBV12-4	TRBJ2-3	many	TGTGCCAGCAGTAACCAGTTCCGCCAGTATTTT	CASSNQFRQYF
TRBD2	TRBV20-1	TRBJ2-1	few	TGCAGTGCTAGGCCTTTCCAGCGGGGGGAAAATGAGCAGTTCTTC	CSARPFQRGENEQFF
-	TRBV25-1	TRBJ2-7	many	TGTGCCAGCGCGAGAGAGTACTACGAGCAGTACTTC	CASAREYYEQYF
TRBD1	TRBV10-3	TRBJ1-5	-	TGTGCCATCAGTAGGACAGGGAAGGGGGATCAGCCCCAGCATTTT	CAISRTGKGDQPQHF
-	TRBV5-1	TRBJ2-2	many	TGCGCCAGCAGCACGCACTTGGACAGTAGCACCGGGGAGCTGTTTTTT	CASSTHLDSSTGELFF
-	TRBV3-1	TRBJ2-1	many	TGTGCCAGCAGCCAAGCCCCCCAGGGGCCCGAGCAGTTCTTC	CASSQAPQGPEQFF
-	TRBV20-1	TRBJ1-2	many	TGCAGTGTCGGACAGCCCTTATCTTATGGCTACACCTTC	CSVGQPLSYGYTF
TRBD2	TRBV10-3	TRBJ2-7	many	TGTGCCATCAGTGAGTCGAAACTAGCGAAATCCTACGAGCAGTACTTC	CAISESKLAKSYEQYF
-	TRBV5-5	TRBJ1-2	many	TGTGCCAGCAGCTTGGCCGGTACTGTAAACTATGGCTACACCTTC	CASSLAGTVNYGYTF
-	TRBV6-1	TRBJ2-4	many	TGTGCCAGCACCCCCGGGGCCCTCAAAAACATTCAGTACTTC	CASTPGALKNIQYF
-	TRBV7-8	TRBJ2-7	many	TGTGCCAGCAGCTTAGTAGCTAGCGCTACCTACGAGCAGTACTTC	CASSLVASATYEQYF